This T cell receptor beta chain comes out of a study of blood T cell repertoires in COVID-19. Across the study: Specimens from acute and convalescent COVID-19 originated in the United States, Italy and Spain.

The CDR3 sequence is 16 residues long. From germline, CDR1 is ENHRY and CDR2 SYGVKD. Between the trimmed V and J ends, which lost 0 bases and 4 bases, there was a span of 15 bases. Original data processing: Scientists estimated how many nucleated cells there were by amplifying reference gene primers. Some clones are missing from TCRdb's copy, which holds only in-frame ones; the method was immunoSEQ multiplex PCR. The V and J calls and the clone size are those of that table, but D and trimming were determined from the DNA. The sample includes some 390,000 clones, 85% to 90% of them seen just once. Participant ages covered about 18 to 89 years across 24 US areas.

The sample comprised PBMCs or T cells enriched from blood (not recorded which). The receptor's source is a man younger than 40 who had recovered from COVID-19. The chain recombines TRBV10-3 with TRBJ1-1; D call uncertain. In DNA, the CDR3 is TGTGCCATCAGTGAGTCGGGGTGGGGAGTCAGCACTGAAGCTTTCTTT. It encodes CAISESGWGVSTEAFF.